The clone carrying this TCR beta chain was recorded at least ten times. The target antigen is unknown. This specimen comes from a study of neurological immune-mediated disorders. Study-wide results and limits: Private repertoires in all groups were suggested by the absence of shared CDR3 amino acid sequences among expanded clones across subjects.

The germline V gene has CDR1 SQVTM and CDR2 ANQGSEA. The CDR3 covers 15 residues. V lost 4 bases, J lost 4 bases, and 17 bases lay in between. Source material was 2 million unsorted PBMCs, stored at -80 °C in RNAlater. Each CDR3 protein gets one entry after TCRdb re-called the 5' RACE reads with MiXCR. The data contain 40,000 to 50,000 distinct CDR3 sequences, 2.5% of them singletons. This sequence originates from a man aged 30 to 45 with multiple sclerosis. J is TRBJ2-1 and V is TRBV29-1; possibly TRBD2 for D (5 bases). Material for sequencing was PBMCs. The CDR3 is CSVGGGSSTYNEQFF. The CDR3 DNA is TGCAGCGTTGGGGGTGGGAGTTCGACTTACAATGAGCAGTTCTTC.